Listed below are T cell receptor beta chains from one sample, sequenced in a study of shared T cell receptors in the human thymus. The assay was immunoSEQ multiplex PCR, and TCRdb's table has in-frame clones only and misses some. This table holds approximately 580,000 clones, 75% to 80% found once. These data were also reused for a study on human thymus T cells.

Sequenced sample: thymocytes. These receptors were collected from a boy less than two years old with a congenital heart defect. Each CDR3 is given with its conserved first and last residue. Fields, in order: V gene, J gene, CDR3 protein.

TRBV7-9,TRBJ2-1,CASSQLAGGNNEQFF
TRBV10-1,TRBJ2-1,CASPTNEQFF
TRBV21-1,TRBJ1-3,CASSPQGFYGNTIYF
TRBV18,TRBJ2-3,CASSPAGTDTQYF
TRBV28,TRBJ1-4,CASSPYRGGNEKLFF
TRBV19,TRBJ2-7,CASSGSGEARFYEQYF
TRBV4-1,TRBJ2-7,CASSQDPKLALSSYEQYF
TRBV29-1,TRBJ2-7,CSVRTLAGDEQYF
TRBV27,TRBJ1-2,CASSHTGGVPQNYGYTF
TRBV11-3,TRBJ1-1,CASSLQVNTEAFF